These T cell receptor beta chains were read from a single sample in a study of early T cells in non-severe SARS-CoV-2 infection. TCRdb reprocessed the 5' RACE reads via MiXCR and lists one record per CDR3 protein. The table records under 90,000 distinct CDR3 sequences, 14% of them present only once. Input material: whole blood. The receptors originated from an adult who was a healthcare worker with PCR-confirmed SARS-CoV-2 infection or an uninfected control (not recorded which). The CDR3 runs from the conserved cysteine through the conserved F or W. The order of the fields is D gene, V gene, J gene, clone size, CDR3 DNA, CDR3 protein. A D gene is named only where the DNA matches it firmly. Rows may omit the clone size; those that give it use once, few, many or a size class.

NA,TRBV7-2,TRBJ1-1,few,TGTGCCAGCAGCTTAGGGACAGCTTGGAACACTGAAGCTTTCTTT,CASSLGTAWNTEAFF
TRBD1,TRBV13,TRBJ1-2,NA,TGTGCCAGCAGCCCCCGGGACAGGGGAGACTATGGCTACACCTTC,CASSPRDRGDYGYTF
NA,TRBV6-4,TRBJ1-1,NA,TGTGCCAGCAGCCAAAACCCAGCGGCTCAGAACACTGAAGCTTTCTTT,CASSQNPAAQNTEAFF
TRBD1,TRBV7-9,TRBJ2-7,NA,TGTGCCAGCAGCTTAGAACAGGGGGCTGTCTTC,CASSLEQGAVF
NA,TRBV15,TRBJ2-2,many,TGTGCCACCAGCAGAGTCCCGCGGACTGGGGAGCTGTTTTTT,CATSRVPRTGELFF
NA,TRBV20-1,TRBJ1-4,few,TGCAGTGCCCTACCGAACCGGAGTAATGAAAAACTGTTTTTT,CSALPNRSNEKLFF
NA,TRBV5-6,TRBJ2-7,few,TGTGCCAGCATTGAAAGGGGCTCCTACGAGCAGTACTTC,CASIERGSYEQYF
NA,TRBV6-2/TRBV6-3,TRBJ1-2,few,TGTGCCAGCAGTCGCGAGTCTGGTGGCTACACCTTC,CASSRESGGYTF
NA,TRBV5-1,TRBJ2-5,NA,TGCGCCAGCAGCCGGACGGACAGACAAGAGACCCAGTACTTC,CASSRTDRQETQYF
NA,TRBV10-3,TRBJ1-1,NA,TGTGCCATCAGTGAGTCGCGATGGACTGAAGCTTTCTTT,CAISESRWTEAFF
TRBD1,TRBV6-6,TRBJ2-4,few,TGTGCCAGCAGTCTCGACAGGGCAGCCAAAAACATTCAGTACTTC,CASSLDRAAKNIQYF
NA,TRBV12-3/TRBV12-4,TRBJ1-6,few,TGTGCCAGCAGTCTCAATAGGGATTCACCCCTCCACTTT,CASSLNRDSPLHF
NA,TRBV29-1,TRBJ2-7,NA,TGCAGCGTCAGGACGGTTTCCTACGAGCAGTACTTC,CSVRTVSYEQYF
NA,TRBV12-3/TRBV12-4,TRBJ2-7,NA,TGTGCCAGCAGTTGGAGGGGCTCCTACGAGCAGTACTTC,CASSWRGSYEQYF
NA,TRBV5-5,TRBJ1-2,NA,TGTGCCAGCAGCCCTTTGACAAGATCCTATGGCTACACCTTC,CASSPLTRSYGYTF
NA,TRBV6-4,TRBJ2-3,few,TGTGCCAGCAGTGACGCCGCATCGGGGGAGCAGTATTTT,CASSDAASGEQYF
NA,TRBV9,TRBJ2-3,few,TGTGCCAGCAGCGTAGGGCCGGGGGAGACAGATACGCAGTATTTT,CASSVGPGETDTQYF
TRBD1,TRBV15,TRBJ2-3,NA,TGTGCCACCAGCAGAGTCAGGGGGCAGGCAGATACGCAGTATTTT,CATSRVRGQADTQYF
NA,TRBV9,TRBJ2-5,many,TGTGCCAGCAGCGCGGCAGGAAACTATCTACAAGAGACCCAGTACTTC,CASSAAGNYLQETQYF
TRBD1,TRBV12-3/TRBV12-4,TRBJ1-1,NA,TGTGCCAGCAGTTTAGGACCACAGGGGTCCACTGAAGCTTTCTTT,CASSLGPQGSTEAFF
NA,TRBV11-3,TRBJ1-5,few,TGTGCCAGCAGCTCAGGACACGGGCCCCAGCATTTT,CASSSGHGPQHF
NA,TRBV7-2,TRBJ1-1,NA,TGTGCCAGCAGTCGTAACCTTCGGTCGGGGGTCACTGAAGCTTTCTTT,CASSRNLRSGVTEAFF
NA,TRBV14,TRBJ1-1,few,TGTGCCAGCAGCCAAGTATTGGGGTTTGGGAACACTGAAGCTTTCTTT,CASSQVLGFGNTEAFF
NA,TRBV20-1,TRBJ2-5,NA,TGCAGTGCTGTCGAGACGAAAGGAGAGGAGACCCAGTACTTC,CSAVETKGEETQYF
NA,TRBV7-9,TRBJ1-5,NA,TGTGCCAGCAGCTTAGGGACAAGCCAGCCCCAGCATTTT,CASSLGTSQPQHF
NA,TRBV19,TRBJ2-7,few,TGTGCCAGTAGTATTAGGCAGGGGACCGAGCAGTACTTC,CASSIRQGTEQYF
TRBD1,TRBV27,TRBJ2-5,NA,TGTGCCAGCAGTTTCAAACAGGGGCTACAAGAGACCCAGTACTTC,CASSFKQGLQETQYF
NA,TRBV28,TRBJ2-7,NA,TGTGCCAGCAGTGAATTGGACGGAGTCGAGCAGTACTTC,CASSELDGVEQYF
TRBD1,TRBV5-1,TRBJ2-3,once,TGCGCCAGCCAAATAGACAGGGGGCGGGCAGATACGCAGTATTTT,CASQIDRGRADTQYF
TRBD1,TRBV5-1,TRBJ2-7,NA,TGCGCCAGCAGCGTCACCGGGACAGGTACCTACGAGCAGTACTTC,CASSVTGTGTYEQYF
NA,TRBV7-9,TRBJ1-1,few,TGTGCCAGCAGCTCTACCCGGGCGGAAGCTTTCTTT,CASSSTRAEAFF
TRBD1,TRBV6-6,TRBJ1-5,NA,TGTGCCAGCAGACAGACAGGGGATAGCAATCAGCCCCAGCATTTT,CASRQTGDSNQPQHF
NA,TRBV12-3/TRBV12-4,TRBJ1-4,NA,TGTGCCAGCACCCGAGACAGCCGTGCAACTAATGAAAAACTGTTTTTT,CASTRDSRATNEKLFF
NA,TRBV6-5,TRBJ1-1,many,TGTGCCAGCTGGAAGGTATTTGACACTGAAGCTTTCTTT,CASWKVFDTEAFF
NA,TRBV25-1,TRBJ1-5,few,TGTGCCAGCAGTGATTCCTATCAGCCCCAGCATTTT,CASSDSYQPQHF
NA,TRBV13,TRBJ1-1,NA,TGTGCCAGCAGCTTAGGCTCCCCTGAAGCTTTCTTT,CASSLGSPEAFF
NA,TRBV29-1,TRBJ2-5,few,TGCAGCGTTTCTGGGGGGGGCGGATGGGAGACCCAGTACTTC,CSVSGGGGWETQYF
NA,TRBV11-1,TRBJ2-4,NA,TGTGCCAGCTCCCCTAACAGGGACATTCAGTACTTC,CASSPNRDIQYF
NA,TRBV4-1,TRBJ1-6,NA,TGCGCCAGCAGCCTGGGACTCCTTTACTATAATTCACCCCTCCACTTT,CASSLGLLYYNSPLHF
NA,TRBV7-8,TRBJ2-7,few,TGTGCCAGCAGACCCACAACAAAGGAGCAGTACTTC,CASRPTTKEQYF
NA,TRBV4-3,TRBJ2-3,few,TGCGCCAGCAGCCAAGAGGTCGCCCAGAGCCCCTCAGATACGCAGTATTTT,CASSQEVAQSPSDTQYF
TRBD1,TRBV2,TRBJ1-1,few,TGTGCCAGCAGGGTGCAGGGGGGCGGCACTGAAGCTTTCTTT,CASRVQGGGTEAFF
NA,TRBV11-2,TRBJ1-5,many,TGTGCCAGCAGCTTAGGAGGCGTTCAGCCCCAGCATTTT,CASSLGGVQPQHF
NA,TRBV20-1,TRBJ2-3,few,TGCAGTGCTAGAGATAATAGGGAGTATTTT,CSARDNREYF
TRBD2,TRBV12-3/TRBV12-4,TRBJ2-5,few,TGTGCCAGCAGCTCCCGGCTAGCGGGGGGAGAAGAGACCCAGTACTTC,CASSSRLAGGEETQYF
NA,TRBV28,TRBJ1-2,many,TGTGCCAGCAGTTTTGAGGGGAACTATGGCTACACCTTC,CASSFEGNYGYTF
NA,TRBV7-6,TRBJ2-2,NA,TGTGCCAGCAGCTTTTTCAGGGCAGGGCACACCGGGGAGCTGTTTTTT,CASSFFRAGHTGELFF
NA,TRBV4-3,TRBJ2-3,few,TGCGCCAGCCCTGGGGGGCCCGCAGATACGCAGTATTTT,CASPGGPADTQYF
NA,TRBV7-2,TRBJ2-4,NA,TGTGCCAGCAGCTCCGGTAGTAGCCCAATAGGGGACATTCAGTACTTC,CASSSGSSPIGDIQYF
NA,TRBV30,TRBJ2-2,many,TGTGCCTGGAGTGAGTCGGCCAGGGATCTTCACGGGGAGCTGTTTTTT,CAWSESARDLHGELFF
NA,TRBV5-6,TRBJ1-4,few,TGTGCCAGCAGCCGGCACGGGCAACTGTTTTTT,CASSRHGQLFF
NA,TRBV6-5,TRBJ1-2,NA,TGTGCCAGCAGTTACTCGATGTGGGGGTCCTCTGGCTACACCTTC,CASSYSMWGSSGYTF
NA,TRBV28,TRBJ2-7,NA,TGTGCCAGCAGTTTGTTCGCAACCTACCACGAGCAGTACTTC,CASSLFATYHEQYF
TRBD1,TRBV6-6,TRBJ2-2,NA,TGTGCCAGCGATTGGGACAGCCGGACCGGGGAGCTGTTTTTT,CASDWDSRTGELFF